This is a list of T cell receptor beta chains from one sample in a study of cytomegalovirus exposure and HLA in healthy donors. Clones were read by immunoSEQ multiplex PCR, and TCRdb kept only the in-frame ones, dropping some. This sample lists 56,000 or so clones; its ten largest clones have about 25%. Sample: PBMCs. All receptors come from a man aged 35 to 55 in good health and CMV-seropositive. Each CDR3 is given with its conserved first and last residue. D genes are given only for firm matches.

J gene	D gene	V gene	CDR3 DNA	CDR3 protein
TRBJ1-1	-	TRBV10-1	TGCGCCAGCAGTGAGTCGGAGGGACGGGGCGCATACTTCTTT	CASSESEGRGAYFF
TRBJ1-6	-	TRBV30	TGTGCCTGGAGTGCTACCCGCCTGGCGGGGGCTCCTTATAATTCACCCCTCCACTTT	CAWSATRLAGAPYNSPLHF
TRBJ2-7	TRBD1	TRBV18	TGTGCCAGCTCACCACAGGGACAGGGAAACGGCGAGCAGTACTTC	CASSPQGQGNGEQYF
TRBJ1-5	-	TRBV7-2	TGTGCCAGCAGTGGTAGCAGGGCTAGCAATCAGCCCCAGCATTTT	CASSGSRASNQPQHF
TRBJ1-5	TRBD1	TRBV2	TGTGCCACGGCGGGACAGGGGTCTTCCCTTAGCAATCAGCCCCAGCATTTT	CATAGQGSSLSNQPQHF
TRBJ1-5	TRBD1	TRBV28	TGTGCCAGCAGTTATTTGACAGGGAATAATCAGCCCCAGCATTTT	CASSYLTGNNQPQHF
TRBJ2-7	TRBD1	TRBV27	TGTGCCAGCGGAGGACAGGGGTACTTTGTCGAGCAGTACTTC	CASGGQGYFVEQYF
TRBJ2-7	TRBD1	TRBV18	TGTGCCAGCTCACCGCGGACAGGGGGCTACGAGCAGTACTTC	CASSPRTGGYEQYF
TRBJ2-5	-	TRBV5-5	TGTGCCAGCAGCCTCGACGGGAAGGAGACCCAGTACTTC	CASSLDGKETQYF
TRBJ1-3	TRBD1	TRBV2	TGTGCCAGCAGTGAAGCGATAGGGAGACAGGGCATAACTTTCTCTGGAAACACCATATATTTT	CASSEAIGRQGITFSGNTIYF
TRBJ1-1	-	TRBV18	TGTGCCAGCTCACCACCGACAGTGAACACTGAAGCTTTCTTT	CASSPPTVNTEAFF
TRBJ2-7	TRBD1	TRBV11-2	TGTGCCAGCAGCCCCGGGACAGGGTTCGAGCAGTACTTC	CASSPGTGFEQYF
TRBJ2-2	-	TRBV28	TGTGCCAGCAGTTCTTTTCCCGGGGAGCTGTTTTTT	CASSSFPGELFF
TRBJ2-1	-	TRBV29-1	TGCAGCGCCCCGGTCAGGCGCCCCGACAATGAGCAGTTCTTC	CSAPVRRPDNEQFF
TRBJ2-7	TRBD2	TRBV11-2	TGTGCCAGCAGCTCCCTGAGTGAAGCGGGACGCTACGAGCAGTACTTC	CASSSLSEAGRYEQYF
TRBJ1-4	-	TRBV6-1	TGTGCCACCGCGCGGAATGAAAAACTGTTTTTT	CATARNEKLFF
TRBJ2-3	-	TRBV4-3	TGCGCCAGCAGCCAAGTTAGACGGGGGGCCACAGATACGCAGTATTTT	CASSQVRRGATDTQYF
TRBJ2-2	TRBD2	TRBV7-9	TGTGCCAGCAGCTCGGGACTAAATCCCGGGGAGCTGTTTTTT	CASSSGLNPGELFF
TRBJ1-2	TRBD1	TRBV27	TGTGCCAGCAGTTCCGGGACAGGCCCCTATGGCTACACCTTC	CASSSGTGPYGYTF
TRBJ2-1	TRBD2	TRBV30	TGTGCCTGGACCCGACTAGCGGGAGAGGTCAATGAGCAGTTCTTC	CAWTRLAGEVNEQFF
TRBJ1-4	TRBD1	TRBV10-3	TGTGCCTCCAGACAGGGCCTTAATGAAAAACTGTTTTTT	CASRQGLNEKLFF
TRBJ2-2	-	TRBV2	TGTGCCAGCAGTGAATTCAGGGTCCCGAACACCGGGGAGCTGTTTTTT	CASSEFRVPNTGELFF
TRBJ1-6	TRBD1	TRBV27	TGTGCCACCAGAAGACCCGGGACAGGGTATTCACCCCTCCACTTT	CATRRPGTGYSPLHF
TRBJ2-5	-	TRBV6-5	TGTGCCAGCAGTGGCGAGGGACTCCCCCAAGAGACCCAGTACTTC	CASSGEGLPQETQYF
TRBJ1-1	TRBD1	TRBV18	TGTGCCAGCTCATCTAGACAGGGGAGGATGAACACTGAAGCTTTCTTT	CASSSRQGRMNTEAFF
TRBJ1-5	-	TRBV9	TGTGCCAGCAGCCAAACGATAGATCAGCCCCAGCATTTT	CASSQTIDQPQHF
TRBJ2-1	TRBD1	TRBV7-6	TGTGCCAGCAGCTTAGCAAGGACAGGGTCGACCTACAATGAGCAGTTCTTC	CASSLARTGSTYNEQFF
TRBJ1-5	-	TRBV27	TGTGCCAGCAGCCACGGAAAGGGAGGTCAGCCCCAGCATTTT	CASSHGKGGQPQHF
TRBJ2-6	-	TRBV5-1	TGCGCCAGCAGCTTGATGGCAGACTCTGGGGCCAACGTCCTGACTTTC	CASSLMADSGANVLTF
TRBJ1-2	TRBD1	TRBV10-3	TGTGCCATCAGTGAGTCGACTCAGGGGGCAGCTTTTGGCTACACCTTC	CAISESTQGAAFGYTF
TRBJ2-1	-	TRBV9	TGTGCCAGCAGCGTAAGGGGCCTCTCCTACAATGAGCAGTTCTTC	CASSVRGLSYNEQFF
TRBJ2-2	-	TRBV27	TGTGCCAGCAGTTTATTACTAGGAGACACCGGGGAGCTGTTTTTT	CASSLLLGDTGELFF